Listed below are T cell receptor beta chains from one sample, sequenced in a study of blood T cells in healthy people across ages. TCRdb passed the 5' RACE reads through MiXCR, listing each CDR3 protein once. The sample records about 540,000 distinct CDR3 sequences, nearly 25% being singletons. A further study also used this sample, focusing on T cells of mothers and their children.

The sequenced sample consisted of blood. These receptors were taken from a boy between 10 and 17 years old in good health. The CDR3 runs from the conserved cysteine through the conserved F or W. A D gene is named only where the DNA matches it firmly. Size is stated for part of the rows, as once, few or many counts, or as a class when the clone is expanded.

j_gene | v_gene | abundance | d_gene | CDR3nt | CDR3aa
TRBJ2-3 | TRBV28 | few | TRBD2 | TGTGCCAGCAGTTCCGGGACTAGCGGGAGGAGTCGGGATACGCAGTATTTT | CASSSGTSGRSRDTQYF
TRBJ1-3 | TRBV6-6 | few | . | TGTGCCTCATCGGACAGAGGAAACACCATATATTTT | CASSDRGNTIYF
TRBJ2-2 | TRBV12-3/TRBV12-4 | . | . | TGTGCCAGCAGAATTGGCAGGGACACCGGGGAGCTGTTTTTT | CASRIGRDTGELFF
TRBJ2-5 | TRBV7-2 | few | . | TGTGCCAGCAGCCCCGGACCCACCGGCCGAGAGACCCAGTACTTC | CASSPGPTGRETQYF
TRBJ1-6 | TRBV4-3 | . | . | TGCGCCAGCAGCCAAGATTCAGGGAGAAATTCACCCCTCCACTTT | CASSQDSGRNSPLHF
TRBJ2-7 | TRBV28 | . | . | TGTGCCAGCAGTTTATTGAGACAGGACACCTACGAGCAGTACTTC | CASSLLRQDTYEQYF
TRBJ2-1 | TRBV7-2 | . | . | TGTGCCAGCAGCTTAGTCCTGGCGGTCAAAAACAATGAGCAGTTCTTC | CASSLVLAVKNNEQFF
TRBJ2-3 | TRBV9 | . | . | TGTGCCAGCAGCATAGAGCGGAGGGGGGATACGCAGTATTTT | CASSIERRGDTQYF
TRBJ2-1 | TRBV15 | . | TRBD2 | TGTGCCACCGCCGGACTAGCGGAGATAAACTACAATGAGCAGTTCTTC | CATAGLAEINYNEQFF
TRBJ2-3 | TRBV11-2 | few | TRBD2 | TGTGCCAGCAGCTTAGAGCCCCCGCGGCGACTAGCGGGGAGCACAGATACGCAGTATTTT | CASSLEPPRRLAGSTDTQYF
TRBJ2-1 | TRBV7-9 | few | . | TGTGCCAGCAGCTTAGCGGGGCGGGAACGGGGCAATGAGCAGTTCTTC | CASSLAGRERGNEQFF
TRBJ2-5 | TRBV10-3 | few | . | TGTGCCATCAGTGAGGAGGAGACCCAGTACTTC | CAISEEETQYF
TRBJ1-4 | TRBV28 | . | . | TGTGCCAGCAGGACAGTTTATTCTGCAACTAATGAAAAACTGTTTTTT | CASRTVYSATNEKLFF
TRBJ2-1 | TRBV4-1 | . | . | TGCGCCAGCAGCCAGGCCCATGACAGGCCCACATACAATGAACAGTTCTTC | CASSQAHDRPTYNEQFF
TRBJ2-1 | TRBV25-1 | once | TRBD2 | TGTGCCAGCAGTGCGGCGGGAGAATGGAATGAGCAGTTCTTC | CASSAAGEWNEQFF